This T cell receptor (beta chain) is drawn from a study of cytomegalovirus exposure and HLA in healthy donors. Study-level results: The study recorded 150 to 200 TCR beta chains that were cytomegalovirus-associated.

In the PCR, 60 Vbeta and 13 Jbeta primers were used. The data were produced by immunoSEQ multiplex PCR, yet TCRdb's version contains in-frame clones alone and is incomplete. The sample holds about 50,000 clones, roughly 80% seen once. This CDR3 comprises 14 residues. Germline V lookup: CDR1 KGHSH, CDR2 LQKENI. Trimming shortened V by 2 bases and J by 6 bases, and 14 bases separated the two germline ends. A remark on this clone: Its antigen is not known.

The sample taken for sequencing was PBMCs. The rearrangement joins TRBV18 to TRBJ2-7, with unresolved D. The clonotype was recovered from a man aged 25-45 years in good health and CMV-seronegative. The CDR3 sequence is CASSPTSPPGEQYF. For the CDR3, the DNA is TGTGCCAGCTCACCAACGTCTCCCCCAGGCGAGCAGTACTTC.